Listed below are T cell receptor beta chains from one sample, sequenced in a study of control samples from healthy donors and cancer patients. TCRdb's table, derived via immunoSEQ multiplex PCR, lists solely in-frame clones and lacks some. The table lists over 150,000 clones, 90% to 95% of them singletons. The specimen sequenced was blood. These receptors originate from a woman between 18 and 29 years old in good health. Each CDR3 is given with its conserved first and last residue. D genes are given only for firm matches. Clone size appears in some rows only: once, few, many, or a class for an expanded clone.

DNA: TGTGCCAGCAACACCGGTGATGGCTACACCTTC; CDR3: CASNTGDGYTF; D: -; size: -; J: TRBJ1-2; V: TRBV2
DNA: TGCAGCGTCCCTTCTTTCGGCGGGGTCGATAACGAGCAGTACTTC; CDR3: CSVPSFGGVDNEQYF; D: -; size: -; J: TRBJ2-7; V: TRBV29-1
DNA: TGTGCCAGCAGCCAAGGGGGGGGCGGAAATGAGCAGTTCTTC; CDR3: CASSQGGGGNEQFF; D: -; size: -; J: TRBJ2-1; V: TRBV11-2
DNA: TGTGCCAGCAGCCACGGACAGGGCCCGACCCAGCATTTT; CDR3: CASSHGQGPTQHF; D: TRBD1; size: -; J: TRBJ1-5; V: TRBV6-5
DNA: TGTGCCAGCAGTGAATGGTATCAGCCAGCTAACTATGGCTACACCTTC; CDR3: CASSEWYQPANYGYTF; D: -; size: -; J: TRBJ1-2; V: TRBV2
DNA: TGTGCCAGTGCGGCCCGGACGAATTCACCCCTCCACTTT; CDR3: CASAARTNSPLHF; D: -; size: -; J: TRBJ1-6; V: TRBV19
DNA: TGTGCCAGCAGCGTGACAGTCACCGGGGAGCTGTTTTTT; CDR3: CASSVTVTGELFF; D: -; size: -; J: TRBJ2-2; V: TRBV11-2
DNA: TGTGCCAGCAGTTCCGGGACAGACAATCAGCCCCAGCATTTT; CDR3: CASSSGTDNQPQHF; D: TRBD1; size: -; J: TRBJ1-5; V: TRBV28
DNA: TGTGCCAGCAGCCAAGGAGAACGGGGCTACACCTTC; CDR3: CASSQGERGYTF; D: -; size: -; J: TRBJ1-2; V: TRBV14
DNA: TGTGCCAGCAGAGGGGGGCAGAATCAGCCCCAGCATTTT; CDR3: CASRGGQNQPQHF; D: -; size: -; J: TRBJ1-5; V: TRBV28
DNA: TGTGCCAGCAGTCCACAGGGGGCTGGAAACACCATATATTTT; CDR3: CASSPQGAGNTIYF; D: TRBD1; size: -; J: TRBJ1-3; V: TRBV3-1/TRBV3-2
DNA: TGCGCCAGCAGTGAGAACGCCGGGAACACCGGGGAGCTGTTTTTT; CDR3: CASSENAGNTGELFF; D: -; size: -; J: TRBJ2-2; V: TRBV10-1
DNA: TGTGCCATCGGGGAGCTCAACTATGGCTACACCTTC; CDR3: CAIGELNYGYTF; D: -; size: -; J: TRBJ1-2; V: TRBV10-3
DNA: TGTGCCAGCAGTTACTCTGGGGGGGACGCCTACGAGCAGTACTTC; CDR3: CASSYSGGDAYEQYF; D: TRBD2; size: -; J: TRBJ2-7; V: TRBV6-5
DNA: TGTGCCAGCAGCTTAGTGGGTAACATCCCCGATGGCTACACCTTC; CDR3: CASSLVGNIPDGYTF; D: -; size: -; J: TRBJ1-2; V: TRBV7-8
DNA: TGCGCCAGCAGCCTCCGGACATACGGCTATGGCTACACCTTC; CDR3: CASSLRTYGYGYTF; D: -; size: -; J: TRBJ1-2; V: TRBV5-1
DNA: TGTGCCAGCAGCTTAGAGGGAGCTGGGAATTCACCCCTCCACTTT; CDR3: CASSLEGAGNSPLHF; D: -; size: -; J: TRBJ1-6; V: TRBV7-2
DNA: TGTGCCAGTAGTATAGCTGGACCGGGACTCGGACACAATGAGCAGTTCTTC; CDR3: CASSIAGPGLGHNEQFF; D: -; size: -; J: TRBJ2-1; V: TRBV19
DNA: TGCGCCAGCAGCCTTGGGACAGGGAGGGATGGCTACACCTTC; CDR3: CASSLGTGRDGYTF; D: TRBD1; size: -; J: TRBJ1-2; V: TRBV4-3
DNA: TGTGCCAGCAGTTCACTGACAGGGGGGATACTAGCAACTAATGAAAAACTGTTTTTT; CDR3: CASSSLTGGILATNEKLFF; D: TRBD1; size: few; J: TRBJ1-4; V: TRBV28
DNA: TGCGCCAGCAGCCAAGATAACAGTCCAAATAGCAATCAGCCCCAGCATTTT; CDR3: CASSQDNSPNSNQPQHF; D: -; size: -; J: TRBJ1-5; V: TRBV4-3
DNA: TGTGCCAGCAGCTTCTTACAGGGGAGGAACACTGAAGCTTTCTTT; CDR3: CASSFLQGRNTEAFF; D: TRBD1; size: -; J: TRBJ1-1; V: TRBV5-6
DNA: TGCGCCAGCAGCGAGTACCAGAACCTAGCCAATTACAATGAGCAGTTCTTC; CDR3: CASSEYQNLANYNEQFF; D: -; size: -; J: TRBJ2-1; V: TRBV5-1
DNA: TGTGCCAGCTCACGGGGACTCGCGAACACCGGGGAGCTGTTTTTT; CDR3: CASSRGLANTGELFF; D: -; size: -; J: TRBJ2-2; V: TRBV18
DNA: TGCGCCAGCAGCTTAATAGGGGACAGCTCCTATAATTCACCCCTCCACTTT; CDR3: CASSLIGDSSYNSPLHF; D: TRBD1; size: -; J: TRBJ1-6; V: TRBV5-1
DNA: TGTGCCAGCAGCATAGGGGAGGGGGCGGCAACTAATGAAAAACTGTTTTTT; CDR3: CASSIGEGAATNEKLFF; D: TRBD1; size: once; J: TRBJ1-4; V: TRBV11-2
DNA: TGTGCCAGCAGTTCTCCTCGGGGGGCCCTAGAAGCTTTCTTT; CDR3: CASSSPRGALEAFF; D: -; size: once; J: TRBJ1-1; V: TRBV11-2
DNA: TGTGCCAGCAGCCCAACTTCTAGGGCTAGCGGATACAATGAGCAGTTCTTC; CDR3: CASSPTSRASGYNEQFF; D: TRBD2; size: -; J: TRBJ2-1; V: TRBV7-8
DNA: TGTGCCAGCAGCCCGGGCGGGCACCCCAACTATGGCTACACCTTC; CDR3: CASSPGGHPNYGYTF; D: -; size: -; J: TRBJ1-2; V: TRBV9
DNA: TGTGCCAGCTCACCGGACGGAAACACCATATATTTT; CDR3: CASSPDGNTIYF; D: -; size: -; J: TRBJ1-3; V: TRBV18
DNA: TGTGCCAGCAGTTTTTCTCTATTCTCCCCGGGACAGGGAAATCAGCCCCAGCATTTT; CDR3: CASSFSLFSPGQGNQPQHF; D: TRBD1; size: -; J: TRBJ1-5; V: TRBV28
DNA: TGTGCCAGCAGCGTAGGATACCACCCGTACAATGAGCAGTTCTTC; CDR3: CASSVGYHPYNEQFF; D: -; size: -; J: TRBJ2-1; V: TRBV9
DNA: TGTGCCAGCAGTCCCACTGCAGGGATTGAAGGCTACGAGCAGTACTTC; CDR3: CASSPTAGIEGYEQYF; D: -; size: -; J: TRBJ2-7; V: TRBV27
DNA: TGTGCCACGACAGGGTCAGGAGTAATCGAAAAACTGTTTTTT; CDR3: CATTGSGVIEKLFF; D: TRBD1; size: -; J: TRBJ1-4; V: TRBV25-1
DNA: TGTGCCAGCAGTGAATCCCTAGCGGGAGCATCCTCCTACGAGCAGTACTTC; CDR3: CASSESLAGASSYEQYF; D: TRBD2; size: -; J: TRBJ2-7; V: TRBV6-1
DNA: TGTGCCACTAGACAGGACAGGGGGAACACCGGGGAGCTGTTTTTT; CDR3: CATRQDRGNTGELFF; D: TRBD1; size: -; J: TRBJ2-2; V: TRBV2
DNA: TGTGCCAGCAGTTACTCCCTTTGGAGTGGGTACGAGCAGTACTTC; CDR3: CASSYSLWSGYEQYF; D: -; size: -; J: TRBJ2-7; V: TRBV6-2/TRBV6-3
DNA: TGCGCCAGCAGCTTGTTTTCCTCTGGGGCCAACGTCCTGACTTTC; CDR3: CASSLFSSGANVLTF; D: -; size: -; J: TRBJ2-6; V: TRBV5-1
DNA: TGTGCCAGCAGCTGGGGGACAGGGATGAACACTGAAGCTTTCTTT; CDR3: CASSWGTGMNTEAFF; D: TRBD1; size: -; J: TRBJ1-1; V: TRBV11-2
DNA: TGTGCCAGCAGCCCGAGACAGGGGGCAACAGATACGCAGTATTTT; CDR3: CASSPRQGATDTQYF; D: TRBD1; size: -; J: TRBJ2-3; V: TRBV13
DNA: TGTGCCAGCAGCTCCCAGGCGTTCTCTGGCCCCCTCTACGAGCAGTACTTC; CDR3: CASSSQAFSGPLYEQYF; D: -; size: -; J: TRBJ2-7; V: TRBV11-2
DNA: TGCGCCAGCAGACCCTTCAGCTCTGGGGCCAACGTCCTGACTTTC; CDR3: CASRPFSSGANVLTF; D: -; size: once; J: TRBJ2-6; V: TRBV10-2
DNA: TGCGCCAGCAGCCGAATCCCGTCCGGGACAGGGACTAACAATGAGCAGTTCTTC; CDR3: CASSRIPSGTGTNNEQFF; D: TRBD1; size: -; J: TRBJ2-1; V: TRBV4-3
DNA: TGTGCCAGCAGGTCCGGGGTCGGCTTTTCACCCCTCCACTTT; CDR3: CASRSGVGFSPLHF; D: -; size: -; J: TRBJ1-6; V: TRBV2
DNA: TGTGCCAGCAGAGCTAGCGGGGCGAACTACGAGCAGTACTTC; CDR3: CASRASGANYEQYF; D: TRBD2; size: -; J: TRBJ2-7; V: TRBV28
DNA: TGTGCCAGCAGTTGGGGGACAGGGGACGAGCAGTACTTC; CDR3: CASSWGTGDEQYF; D: TRBD1; size: -; J: TRBJ2-7; V: TRBV6-5
DNA: TGTGCCAGCAGCCAAGCCAGGTTAAATAATTCACCCCTCCACTTT; CDR3: CASSQARLNNSPLHF; D: -; size: -; J: TRBJ1-6; V: TRBV3-1/TRBV3-2
DNA: TGTGCCAGCAGCCATCCCCGGGCAGATACGCAGTATTTT; CDR3: CASSHPRADTQYF; D: -; size: -; J: TRBJ2-3; V: TRBV6-6
DNA: TGTGCCAGCAGCTCACCCTGGGCGCGGGACAGTGGGACAGATACGCAGTATTTT; CDR3: CASSSPWARDSGTDTQYF; D: -; size: -; J: TRBJ2-3; V: TRBV7-2
DNA: TGTGCCAGCAGCCCAAGACAGGGAGTAAGCAATCAGCCCCAGCATTTT; CDR3: CASSPRQGVSNQPQHF; D: TRBD1; size: -; J: TRBJ1-5; V: TRBV7-6
DNA: TGCGCCAGCAGTGAGTCTCTGGTGAACACTGAAGCTTTCTTT; CDR3: CASSESLVNTEAFF; D: -; size: -; J: TRBJ1-1; V: TRBV10-1
DNA: TGTGCCAGCACCCTGGACAGCCAAGAGACCCAGTACTTC; CDR3: CASTLDSQETQYF; D: -; size: -; J: TRBJ2-5; V: TRBV6-6
DNA: TGTGCCACCAGCAGAGGAGGCGGAGCGGGGCCCCAGCATTTT; CDR3: CATSRGGGAGPQHF; D: -; size: -; J: TRBJ1-5; V: TRBV15
DNA: TGTGCCAGCAGCCCAGCGGTCGGGAATGAGCAGTTCTTC; CDR3: CASSPAVGNEQFF; D: -; size: once; J: TRBJ2-1; V: TRBV7-9
DNA: TGTGCCAGCAGTTACGAAGTCTGGGGCAATGAGCAGTTCTTC; CDR3: CASSYEVWGNEQFF; D: -; size: -; J: TRBJ2-1; V: TRBV6-5
DNA: TGTGCCAGCAGGGAAGGGACAGGAGGCCTTAGACCTTTCTTT; CDR3: CASREGTGGLRPFF; D: TRBD1; size: -; J: TRBJ1-1; V: TRBV27
DNA: TGTGCTAGTGCCGATGGACAGGGAGACTACGAGCAGTACTTC; CDR3: CASADGQGDYEQYF; D: TRBD1; size: -; J: TRBJ2-7; V: TRBV12-5
DNA: TGTGCCAGCAGTTACATTGACAGACAGAACACTGAAGCTTTCTTT; CDR3: CASSYIDRQNTEAFF; D: -; size: -; J: TRBJ1-1; V: TRBV6-2/TRBV6-3
DNA: TGTGCCACCAGCAGATCTAGACAGGGCACAGATACGCAGTATTTT; CDR3: CATSRSRQGTDTQYF; D: -; size: -; J: TRBJ2-3; V: TRBV15